This TCR beta chain was found in a study of cytomegalovirus exposure and HLA in healthy donors. Whole-study findings and limits: An analysis that came later showed most CMV-associated TCR beta chains appearing HLA-restricted.

For this clone: The antigen remains unidentified. Additional DNA sequences in this sample encode the identical CDR3.

This CDR3 has 14 amino acids. CDR1 is SGHRS, CDR2 YFSETQ, per germline. Trimming removed 2 bases at V and 3 bases at J, with 8 bases between. PCR employed 60 Vbeta and 13 Jbeta primers. Methods used by the authors: Approximately 10 million shared chains were among around 80 million unique TCR beta chains counted in a later analysis. The assay was immunoSEQ multiplex PCR, and TCRdb's table has in-frame clones only and misses some. From that table come the V and J calls and clone size; the DNA was used to work out D and trimming. The sample includes roughly 110,000 clones, more than 70% of them seen just once.

The clonotype originates from a man in his forties in good health and CMV-seronegative. The sample taken for sequencing was PBMCs. The chain couples TRBV5-1 to TRBJ1-4, with D uncertain. DNA of the CDR3: TGCGCCAGCAGCTTCACGGGTGCTAATGAAAAACTGTTTTTT. Residues: CASSFTGANEKLFF.